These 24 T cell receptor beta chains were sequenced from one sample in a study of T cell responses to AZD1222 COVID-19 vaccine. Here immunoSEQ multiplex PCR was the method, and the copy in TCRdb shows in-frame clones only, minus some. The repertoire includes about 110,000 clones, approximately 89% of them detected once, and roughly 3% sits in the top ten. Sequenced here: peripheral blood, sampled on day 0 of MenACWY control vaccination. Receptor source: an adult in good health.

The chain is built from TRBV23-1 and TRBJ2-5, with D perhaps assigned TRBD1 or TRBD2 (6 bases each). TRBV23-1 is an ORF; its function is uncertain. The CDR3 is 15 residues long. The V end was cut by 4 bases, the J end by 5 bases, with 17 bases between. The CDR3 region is CASSLGGAPEETQYF. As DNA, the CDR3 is TGCGCCAGCAGTCTGGGGGGCGCCCCGGAGGAGACCCAGTACTTC.

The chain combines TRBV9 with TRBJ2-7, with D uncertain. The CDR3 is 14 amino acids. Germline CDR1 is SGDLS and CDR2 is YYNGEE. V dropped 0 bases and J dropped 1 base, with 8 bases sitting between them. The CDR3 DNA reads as TGTGCCAGCAGCGTAGCCCCGTCATCCTACGAGCAGTACTTC. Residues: CASSVAPSSYEQYF.

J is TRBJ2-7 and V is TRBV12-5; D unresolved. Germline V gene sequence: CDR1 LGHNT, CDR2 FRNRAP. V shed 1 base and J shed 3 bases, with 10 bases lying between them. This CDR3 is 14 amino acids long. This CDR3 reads CASGLELLGYEQYF. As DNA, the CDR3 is TGTGCTAGTGGTTTGGAATTACTGGGCTACGAGCAGTACTTC.

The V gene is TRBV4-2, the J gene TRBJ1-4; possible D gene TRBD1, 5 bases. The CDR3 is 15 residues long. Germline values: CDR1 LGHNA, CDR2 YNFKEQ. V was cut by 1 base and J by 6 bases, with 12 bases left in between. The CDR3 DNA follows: TGTGCCAGCAGCCAAGGAGGGTTGGGGGATGAAAAACTGTTTTTT. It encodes CASSQGGLGDEKLFF.

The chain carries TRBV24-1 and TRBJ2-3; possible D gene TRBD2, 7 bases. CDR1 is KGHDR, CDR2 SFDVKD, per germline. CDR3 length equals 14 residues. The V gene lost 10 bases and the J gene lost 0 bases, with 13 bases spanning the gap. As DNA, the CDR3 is TGTGCCACGAGTAGGGGGGGCAGCACAGATACGCAGTATTTT. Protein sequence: CATSRGGSTDTQYF.

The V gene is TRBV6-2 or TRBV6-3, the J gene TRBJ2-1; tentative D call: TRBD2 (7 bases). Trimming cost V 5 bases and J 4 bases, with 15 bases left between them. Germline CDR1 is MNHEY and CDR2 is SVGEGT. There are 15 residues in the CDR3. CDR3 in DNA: TGTGCCAGCAGTAGGGGGGGCCCCTCTTACAATGAGCAGTTCTTC. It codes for CASSRGGPSYNEQFF.

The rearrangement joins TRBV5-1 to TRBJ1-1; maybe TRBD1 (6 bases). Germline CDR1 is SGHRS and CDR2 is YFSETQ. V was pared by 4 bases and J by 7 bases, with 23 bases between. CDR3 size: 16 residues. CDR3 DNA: TGCGCCAGCAGCATCGGCGATACAGGGCGAGATGGTGAAGCTTTCTTT. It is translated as CASSIGDTGRDGEAFF.

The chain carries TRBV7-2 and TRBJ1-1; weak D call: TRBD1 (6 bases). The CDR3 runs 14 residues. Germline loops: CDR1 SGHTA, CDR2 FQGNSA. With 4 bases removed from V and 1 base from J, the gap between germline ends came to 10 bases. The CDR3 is CASSSQTGNTEAFF. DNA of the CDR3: TGTGCCAGCAGCTCACAGACAGGGAACACTGAAGCTTTCTTT.

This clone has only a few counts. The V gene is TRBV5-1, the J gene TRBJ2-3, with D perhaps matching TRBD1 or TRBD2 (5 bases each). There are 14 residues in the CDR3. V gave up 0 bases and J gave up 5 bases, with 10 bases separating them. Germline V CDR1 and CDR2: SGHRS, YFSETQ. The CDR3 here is CASSLALGGDTQYF. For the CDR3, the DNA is TGCGCCAGCAGCTTGGCCCTTGGGGGAGATACGCAGTATTTT. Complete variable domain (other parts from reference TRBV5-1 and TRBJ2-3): KAGVTQTPRYLIKTRGQQVTLSCSPISGHRSVSWYQQTPGQGLQFLFEYFSETQRNKGNFPGRFSGRQFSNSRSEMNVSTLELGDSALYLCASSLALGGDTQYFGPGTRLTVL.

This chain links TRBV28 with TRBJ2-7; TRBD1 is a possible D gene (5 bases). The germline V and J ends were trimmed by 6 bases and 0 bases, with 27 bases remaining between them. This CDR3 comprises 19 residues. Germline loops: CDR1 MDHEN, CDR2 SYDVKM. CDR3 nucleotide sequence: TGTGCCAGCAGCCATTTATGGATGATAGGGCAGGGCCCCTCCTACGAGCAGTACTTC. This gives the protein CASSHLWMIGQGPSYEQYF.

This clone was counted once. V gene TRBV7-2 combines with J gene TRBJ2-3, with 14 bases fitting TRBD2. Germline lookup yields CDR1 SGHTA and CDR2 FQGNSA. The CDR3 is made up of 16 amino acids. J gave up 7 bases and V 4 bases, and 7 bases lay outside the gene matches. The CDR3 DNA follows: TGTGCCAGCAGCTACCAGACTAGCGGGGGGGGAAATACGCAGTATTTT. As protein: CASSYQTSGGGNTQYF.

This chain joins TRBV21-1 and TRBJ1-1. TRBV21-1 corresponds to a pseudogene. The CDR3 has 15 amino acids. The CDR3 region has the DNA TGTGCCAGCAGCAAAGGCGAGGCCGTGAACACTGAAGCTTTCTTT. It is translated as CASSKGEAVNTEAFF.

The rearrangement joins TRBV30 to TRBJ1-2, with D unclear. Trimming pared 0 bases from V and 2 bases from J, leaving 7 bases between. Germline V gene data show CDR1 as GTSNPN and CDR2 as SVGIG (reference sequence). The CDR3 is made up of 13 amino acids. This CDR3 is CAWSVALNYGYTF. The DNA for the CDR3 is TGTGCCTGGAGTGTAGCCCTAAACTATGGCTACACCTTC.

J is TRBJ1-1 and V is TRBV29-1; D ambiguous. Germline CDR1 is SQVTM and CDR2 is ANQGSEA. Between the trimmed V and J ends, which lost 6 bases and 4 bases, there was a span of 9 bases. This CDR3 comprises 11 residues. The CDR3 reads CSVLGGTEAFF. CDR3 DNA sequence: TGCAGCGTGCTCGGAGGCACTGAAGCTTTCTTT.

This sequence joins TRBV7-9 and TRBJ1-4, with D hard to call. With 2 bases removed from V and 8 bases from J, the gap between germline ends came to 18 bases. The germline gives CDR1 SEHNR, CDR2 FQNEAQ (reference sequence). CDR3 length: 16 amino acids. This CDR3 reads CASSLLSLGGSEKLFF. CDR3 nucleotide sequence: TGTGCCAGCAGCTTACTTTCTCTAGGAGGTTCAGAAAAACTGTTTTTT.

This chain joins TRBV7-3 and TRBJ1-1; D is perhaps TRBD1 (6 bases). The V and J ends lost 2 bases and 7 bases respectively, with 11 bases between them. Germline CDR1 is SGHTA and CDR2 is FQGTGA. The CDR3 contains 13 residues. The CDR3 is CASSLFPDSEAFF. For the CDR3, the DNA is TGTGCCAGCAGCTTATTCCCGGACAGTGAAGCTTTCTTT.

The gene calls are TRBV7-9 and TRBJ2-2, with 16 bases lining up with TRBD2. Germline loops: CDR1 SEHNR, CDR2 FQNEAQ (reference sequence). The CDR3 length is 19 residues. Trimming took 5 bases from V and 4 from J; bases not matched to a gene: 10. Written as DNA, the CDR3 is TGTGCCAGCAGCCCTGCAGCCGGGACTAGCGGGGGGGGCACCGGGGAGCTGTTTTTT. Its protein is CASSPAAGTSGGGTGELFF.

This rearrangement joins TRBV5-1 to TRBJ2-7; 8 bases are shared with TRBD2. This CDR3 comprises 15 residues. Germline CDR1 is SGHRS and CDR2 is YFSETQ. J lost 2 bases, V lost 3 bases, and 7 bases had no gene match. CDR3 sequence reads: CASSSVGGATYEQYF. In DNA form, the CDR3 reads TGCGCCAGCAGCTCGGTCGGGGGGGCGACCTACGAGCAGTACTTC. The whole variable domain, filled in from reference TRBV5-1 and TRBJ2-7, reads KAGVTQTPRYLIKTRGQQVTLSCSPISGHRSVSWYQQTPGQGLQFLFEYFSETQRNKGNFPGRFSGRQFSNSRSEMNVSTLELGDSALYLCASSSVGGATYEQYFGPGTRLTVT.

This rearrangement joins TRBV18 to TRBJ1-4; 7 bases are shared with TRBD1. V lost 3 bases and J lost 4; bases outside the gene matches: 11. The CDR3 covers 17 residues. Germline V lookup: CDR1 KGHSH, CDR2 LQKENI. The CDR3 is CASSPLRGRDSNEKLFF. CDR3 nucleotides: TGTGCCAGCTCACCTCTCCGGGGGCGGGACAGTAATGAAAAACTGTTTTTT.

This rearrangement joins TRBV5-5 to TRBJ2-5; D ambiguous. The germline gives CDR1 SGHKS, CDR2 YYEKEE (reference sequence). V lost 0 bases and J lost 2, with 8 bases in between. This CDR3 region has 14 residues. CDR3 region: CASSLGPGQETQYF. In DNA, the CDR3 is TGTGCCAGCAGCTTGGGTCCTGGACAAGAGACCCAGTACTTC.

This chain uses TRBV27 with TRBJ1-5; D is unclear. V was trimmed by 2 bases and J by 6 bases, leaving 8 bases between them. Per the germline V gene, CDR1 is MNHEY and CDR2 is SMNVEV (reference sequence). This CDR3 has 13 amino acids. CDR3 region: CASSLRSTQPQHF. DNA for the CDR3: TGTGCCAGCAGTTTAAGATCGACTCAGCCCCAGCATTTT.

The CDR3 sequence: CASSDRELDYGYTF. The CDR3 DNA reads TGTGCCAGCAGTGACCGGGAGTTGGACTATGGCTACACCTTC. The V gene is TRBV2, the J gene TRBJ1-2; D is unresolved. The germline V gene encodes CDR1 SNHLY and CDR2 FYNNEI. This CDR3 spans 14 amino acids. The V and J ends lost 3 bases and 3 bases respectively, with 11 bases between them. Complete variable domain (other parts from reference TRBV2 and TRBJ1-2): EPEVTQTPSHQVTQMGQEVILRCVPISNHLYFYWYRQILGQKVEFLVSFYNNEISEKSEIFDDQFSVERPDGSNFTLKIRSTKLEDSAMYFCASSDRELDYGYTFGSGTRLTVV.

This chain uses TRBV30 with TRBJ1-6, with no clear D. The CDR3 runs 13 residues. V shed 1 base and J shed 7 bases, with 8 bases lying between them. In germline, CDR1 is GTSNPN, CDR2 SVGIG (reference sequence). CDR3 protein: CAWSALQNSPLHF. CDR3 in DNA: TGTGCCTGGAGTGCTCTGCAAAATTCACCCCTCCACTTT. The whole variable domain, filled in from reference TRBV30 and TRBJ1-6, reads SQTIHQWPATLVQPVGSPLSLECTVEGTSNPNLYWYRQAAGRGLQLLFYSVGIGQISSEVPQNLSASRPQDRQFILSSKKLLLSDSGFYLCAWSALQNSPLHFGNGTRLTVT.

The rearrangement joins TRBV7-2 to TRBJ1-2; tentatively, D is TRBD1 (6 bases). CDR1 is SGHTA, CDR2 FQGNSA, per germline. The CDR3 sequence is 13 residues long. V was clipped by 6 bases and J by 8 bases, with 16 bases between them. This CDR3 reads CASRVMTGGGYTF. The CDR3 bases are TGTGCCAGCAGAGTTATGACAGGAGGCGGCTACACCTTC.